The 27 T cell receptor beta chains presented below share a single source sample, sequenced in a study of blood T cell repertoires in COVID-19. Profiling relied on immunoSEQ multiplex PCR, and the TCRdb table lists in-frame clones only, not all of them. Of a few hundred thousand clones in the sample, 86% are singletons; the top ten hold around 3%. The sequenced sample was peripheral blood. Every receptor here comes from a woman in her 30s with active or convalescent COVID-19.

This chain uses TRBV6-2 or TRBV6-3 with TRBJ2-2; D remains unclear. There are 16 residues in the CDR3. Germline values: CDR1 MNHEY, CDR2 SVGEGT. Trimming shortened V by 6 bases and J by 1 base, and 15 bases separated the two germline ends. The CDR3 loop is CASSPTRIMNTGELFF. In DNA, the CDR3 is TGTGCCAGCAGCCCGACACGGATTATGAACACCGGGGAGCTGTTTTTT.

The chain recombines TRBV9 with TRBJ2-3; 8 nucleotides match TRBD2. This CDR3 spans 17 amino acids. Germline CDR1 reads SGDLS; CDR2 reads YYNGEE. The trim removed 3 bases at V and 5 bases at J, leaving 14 bases unmatched. The chain's CDR3 is CASSASGTRVSRDTQYF. In DNA, the CDR3 is TGTGCCAGCAGCGCCTCCGGGACTAGGGTCTCGAGAGATACGCAGTATTTT. Looking up the rest from reference TRBV9 and TRBJ2-3 gives the full variable domain: DSGVTQTPKHLITATGQRVTLRCSPRSGDLSVYWYQQSLDQGLQFLIQYYNGEERAKGNILERFSAQQFPDLHSELNLSSLELGDSALYFCASSASGTRVSRDTQYFGPGTRLTVL.

V usage is TRBV6-5 and J usage is TRBJ2-7; 8 nucleotides align to TRBD2. The V gene's germline CDR1 is MNHEY and CDR2 SVGAGI. V trimming: 6 bases; J trimming: 2 bases; junction bases outside the gene matches: 6. The CDR3 consists of 14 residues. CDR3 sequence (DNA): TGTGCCAGCAGCACTAGCGGCGTCACCTACGAGCAGTACTTC. Translating it yields CASSTSGVTYEQYF.

In its sample, this clone was seen once. The genes are TRBV3-1 (or the pseudogene TRBV3-2) and TRBJ2-2, with 10 bases matching TRBD1. The trim removed 6 bases at V and 5 bases at J, leaving 3 bases unmatched. This CDR3 has 14 residues. Germline loops: CDR1 LGHDT, CDR2 YNNKEL (reference sequence). The CDR3 here is CASRGQGWTGELFF. The CDR3 coding sequence is TGTGCCAGCAGGGGACAGGGGTGGACCGGGGAGCTGTTTTTT.

The chain uses TRBV28 and TRBJ1-5; the match to TRBD1 covers 10 bases. V shed 6 bases and J 6 bases; nucleotides not matched to a gene: 8. This CDR3 region has 15 residues. Looked up from germline, CDR1 is MDHEN and CDR2 is SYDVKM. This chain's CDR3 is CASRDSGTGVQPQHF. The CDR3, as DNA: TGTGCCAGCAGGGACTCCGGGACAGGGGTTCAGCCCCAGCATTTT.

The rearrangement uses TRBV19 and TRBJ1-4; D ambiguous. V was cut by 6 bases and J by 7 bases, with 12 bases left in between. The CDR3 runs to 13 residues. CDR1 and CDR2 from the germline V gene are LNHDA and SQIVND (reference sequence). The CDR3 DNA reads as TGTGCCAGTAGCCTAAGGAGGGTTGAAAAACTGTTTTTT. Its protein product is CASSLRRVEKLFF.

This clone occurred once. The chain uses TRBV11-2 and TRBJ2-1; TRBD2 matches at 14 bases. The CDR3 spans 17 residues. Losses at the gene ends were 5 bases for V and 7 bases for J; bases not matched to a gene: 10. The germline V gene encodes CDR1 SGHAT and CDR2 FQNNGV. The CDR3 loop is CASSPRLAGGLSNEQFF. CDR3 DNA: TGTGCCAGCAGCCCACGACTAGCGGGGGGGCTGAGTAATGAGCAGTTCTTC.

In its sample, this clone was seen once. The chain couples TRBV27 to TRBJ2-1; TRBD2 matches 12 bases. V was pared by 4 bases and J by 4 bases, with 8 bases of the junction left unmatched. The CDR3 has 17 amino acids. The germline V gene encodes CDR1 MNHEY and CDR2 SMNVEV (reference sequence). In nucleotides, the CDR3 is TGTGCCAGCAGTTCCAAAGGACTAGCGGGACGTTACAATGAGCAGTTCTTC. It codes for CASSSKGLAGRYNEQFF.

J is TRBJ2-1 and V is TRBV6-4; 9 bases line up with TRBD2. V was pared by 5 bases and J by 5 bases, with 7 bases of the junction left unmatched. This CDR3 is 15 amino acids long. The germline CDR1 and CDR2 sequences are MRHNA and SNTAGT. The CDR3 loop is CASSQERGANNEQFF. DNA for the CDR3: TGTGCCAGCAGTCAGGAGCGGGGGGCGAACAATGAGCAGTTCTTC.

The rearrangement links TRBV9 to TRBJ1-3, with a weak D call TRBD1 (6 bases). CDR3 length: 15 residues. Germline V CDR1 and CDR2: SGDLS, YYNGEE. V lost 4 bases and J lost 0, with 11 bases in between. The CDR3 region has the DNA TGTGCCAGCAGCCCCCAGGGGTTCTCTGGAAACACCATATATTTT. This sequence encodes CASSPQGFSGNTIYF.

This clone was observed a single time. This sample includes further DNA sequences coding for the same CDR3. The chain is built from TRBV5-1 and TRBJ2-7, with D tentatively TRBD1 (6 bases). Germline values: CDR1 SGHRS, CDR2 YFSETQ. This CDR3 comprises 14 residues. V was clipped by 0 bases and J by 3 bases, with 10 bases between them. The CDR3 nucleotides are TGCGCCAGCAGCTTGGACCGGGACATCTACGAGCAGTACTTC. Amino acid sequence: CASSLDRDIYEQYF.

The table lists this clone with a count of one. The rearrangement joins TRBV29-1 to TRBJ2-3; D might be TRBD2 (7 bases). Germline assignment: CDR1 SQVTM and CDR2 ANQGSEA. This CDR3 comprises 15 residues. Trimming stripped 3 bases from V and 0 bases from J, with 13 bases between. In DNA form, the CDR3 reads TGCAGCGTTGATCTGGGGGGGCAGAGCACAGATACGCAGTATTTT. This gives the protein CSVDLGGQSTDTQYF.

The chain links TRBV5-4 to TRBJ2-7; TRBD1 matches at 7 bases. V was clipped by 3 bases and J by 5 bases; unmatched bases: 8. Germline CDR1 is SGHNT and CDR2 is YYREEE (reference sequence). The CDR3 consists of 14 residues. In DNA, the CDR3 is TGTGCCAGCAGCTCCCGACAGGGCCCCCACGAGCAGTACTTC. Amino acid sequence: CASSSRQGPHEQYF.

This clone was found a few times. The V call is TRBV5-4, the J call TRBJ2-5; TRBD2 aligns across 7 bases. V lost 3 bases and J lost 2; bases outside the gene matches: 4. Per germline, CDR1 SGHNT and CDR2 YYREEE (reference sequence). This CDR3 contains 14 residues. The CDR3 is CASSSRLAQETQYF. The CDR3 DNA follows: TGTGCCAGCAGCTCAAGACTAGCTCAAGAGACCCAGTACTTC.

The chain recombines TRBV29-1 with TRBJ2-3; 8 positions match TRBD1. Germline V gene sequence: CDR1 SQVTM, CDR2 ANQGSEA. This CDR3 contains 14 residues. Germline trimming cut 1 base from V and 0 bases from J; bases unmatched to any gene: 0. The CDR3 nucleotides are TGCAGCGTTGAAGGACAGGGGAGCACAGATACGCAGTATTTT. Its protein product is CSVEGQGSTDTQYF.

The rearrangement joins TRBV27 to TRBJ1-2; 7 nucleotides line up with TRBD1. This CDR3 spans 13 amino acids. V lost 6 bases to trimming and J lost 2 bases; unmatched junction nucleotides: 3. Germline-derived CDR1 and CDR2 are MNHEY and SMNVEV (reference sequence). The CDR3 sequence: CASSAQGNYGYTF. Written as DNA, the CDR3 is TGTGCCAGCAGCGCACAGGGGAACTATGGCTACACCTTC.

This clone has just a few counts. The rearrangement links TRBV2 to TRBJ1-2, with D possibly matching TRBD1 (6 bases). Trimming cost V 5 bases and J 1 base, with 8 bases left between them. Germline V gives CDR1 SNHLY, CDR2 FYNNEI. The CDR3 is 13 amino acids. CDR3 in DNA: TGTGCCAGCAGTCGACAGGTTAACTATGGCTACACCTTC. The encoded protein is CASSRQVNYGYTF.

This clone was seen at least ten times. The chain has TRBV30 and TRBJ1-4; 10 bases agree with TRBD1. The CDR3 extends over 16 amino acids. V gave up 0 bases and J gave up 8 bases; unmatched junction bases: 9. Germline V gene sequence: CDR1 GTSNPN, CDR2 SVGIG (reference sequence). CDR3 DNA: TGTGCCTGGAGTGTCCTACTTGGGACAGGGGACGAAAAACTGTTTTTT. Translating it yields CAWSVLLGTGDEKLFF.

The V and J genes are TRBV7-8 and TRBJ1-5; a weak D match, TRBD1 (6 bases). Deletions cut 2 bases from V and 7 bases from J, with 15 bases between. Germline V lookup: CDR1 SGHVS, CDR2 FQNEAQ. The CDR3 runs 15 residues. Written as DNA, the CDR3 is TGTGCCAGCAGCTTATCCCAGGGGCCAAACCAGCCCCAGCATTTT. Protein: CASSLSQGPNQPQHF. Full variable domain (outside the CDR3, taken from reference TRBV7-8 and TRBJ1-5): GAGVSQSPRYKVAKRGQDVALRCDPISGHVSLFWYQQALGQGPEFLTYFQNEAQLDKSGLPSDRFFAERPEGSVSTLKIQRTQQEDSAVYLCASSLSQGPNQPQHFGDGTRLSIL.

J is TRBJ2-7 and V is TRBV4-3; 9 bases map to TRBD1. In germline, CDR1 is LGHNA, CDR2 YSLEER. This CDR3 has 15 amino acids. Trimming removed 4 bases from V and 1 base from J; junction bases left unmatched: 5. The CDR3 region is CASSPGTGISYEQYF. The CDR3, as DNA: TGCGCCAGCAGCCCAGGGACAGGGATTTCCTACGAGCAGTACTTC.

The chain carries TRBV5-1 and TRBJ2-3; D gene unclear. The CDR3 sequence is 14 residues long. CDR1 is SGHRS and CDR2 is YFSETQ in the germline V gene. V dropped 2 bases and J dropped 0 bases, with 7 bases sitting between them. The CDR3 spells CASSLLDSTDTQYF. The CDR3 nucleotides are TGCGCCAGCAGCTTATTAGATAGCACAGATACGCAGTATTTT.

V is TRBV4-1 and J is TRBJ2-4; a weak D match, TRBD1 (6 bases). CDR3 length: 16 amino acids. Per the germline V gene, CDR1 is MGHRA and CDR2 is YSYEKL. With 4 bases removed from V and 0 bases from J, the gap between germline ends came to 13 bases. The CDR3 nucleotides read TGCGCCAGCAGCCTCGTAAACAGGGAAGCCAAAAACATTCAGTACTTC. Its translation is CASSLVNREAKNIQYF.

The rearrangement joins TRBV19 to TRBJ2-1; D remains unclear. Trimming removed 9 bases from V and 4 bases from J, with 13 bases in between. This CDR3 is 13 amino acids long. Per the germline V gene, CDR1 is LNHDA and CDR2 is SQIVND (reference sequence). CDR3: CASSGVAYNEQFF. The CDR3, as DNA: TGTGCCAGCTCCGGAGTAGCATACAATGAGCAGTTCTTC.

J is TRBJ1-2 and V is TRBV5-1, with D maybe TRBD1 (6 bases). The CDR3 is 17 residues long. The V end lost 1 base, the J end lost 4 bases, and 20 bases lay between the germline ends. Germline assignment: CDR1 SGHRS and CDR2 YFSETQ. Written as DNA, the CDR3 is TGCGCCAGCAGCTTGCGCCGGGGGGCAGGCCTTAGCTATGGCTACACCTTC. Its protein is CASSLRRGAGLSYGYTF.

The genes are TRBV13 and TRBJ2-7; the D gene is possibly TRBD2 (6 bases). CDR3 length equals 17 residues. V lost 4 bases to trimming and J lost 3 bases, with 22 bases between them. Germline CDR1 reads PRHDT; CDR2 reads FYEKMQ (reference sequence). The CDR3 here is CASSSNPRDGEVYEQYF. In nucleotides, the CDR3 is TGTGCCAGCAGCTCGAACCCTCGGGACGGGGAGGTCTACGAGCAGTACTTC.

CDR3 sequence: CASSEGRGTNYGYTF. The CDR3 bases are TGTGCCAGCAGTGAAGGAAGGGGGACTAACTATGGCTACACCTTC. This chain joins TRBV6-4 and TRBJ1-2, with D perhaps matching TRBD1 (6 bases). CDR3 length: 15 amino acids. Germline CDR1 and CDR2: MRHNA and SNTAGT. The V end was cut by 3 bases, the J end by 0 bases, with 11 bases between.

This chain uses TRBV6-5 with TRBJ2-7, with D unresolved. The CDR3 runs to 12 residues. Per germline, CDR1 MNHEY and CDR2 SVGAGI. V lost 5 bases to trimming and J lost 2 bases, with 7 bases between them. The CDR3 DNA sequence: TGTGCCAGCAGTAACCAGGCCTACGAGCAGTACTTC. It codes for CASSNQAYEQYF.